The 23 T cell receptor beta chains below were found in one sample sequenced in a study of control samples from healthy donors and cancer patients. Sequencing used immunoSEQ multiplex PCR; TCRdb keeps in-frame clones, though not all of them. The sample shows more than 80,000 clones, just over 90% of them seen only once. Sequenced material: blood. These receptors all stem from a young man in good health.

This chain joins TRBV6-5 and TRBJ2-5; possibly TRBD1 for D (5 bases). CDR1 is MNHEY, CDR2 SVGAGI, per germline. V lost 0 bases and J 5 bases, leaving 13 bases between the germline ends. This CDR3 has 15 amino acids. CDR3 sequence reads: CASSYSRQGPETQYF. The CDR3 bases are TGTGCCAGCAGTTACTCTCGTCAGGGCCCGGAGACCCAGTACTTC.

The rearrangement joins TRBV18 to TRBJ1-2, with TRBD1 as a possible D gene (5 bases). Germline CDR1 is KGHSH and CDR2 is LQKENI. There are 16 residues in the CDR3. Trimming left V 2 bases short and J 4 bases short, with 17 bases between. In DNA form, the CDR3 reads TGTGCCAGCTCACCAAATCCTCCGAGACAGACCTATGGCTACACCTTC. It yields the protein CASSPNPPRQTYGYTF.

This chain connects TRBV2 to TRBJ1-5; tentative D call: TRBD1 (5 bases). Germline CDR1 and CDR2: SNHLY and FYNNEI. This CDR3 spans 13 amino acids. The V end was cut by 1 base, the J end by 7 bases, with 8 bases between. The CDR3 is CASSEGGGQPQHF. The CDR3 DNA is TGTGCCAGCAGTGAAGGGGGCGGGCAGCCCCAGCATTTT. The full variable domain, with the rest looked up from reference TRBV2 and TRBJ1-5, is EPEVTQTPSHQVTQMGQEVILRCVPISNHLYFYWYRQILGQKVEFLVSFYNNEISEKSEIFDDQFSVERPDGSNFTLKIRSTKLEDSAMYFCASSEGGGQPQHFGDGTRLSIL.

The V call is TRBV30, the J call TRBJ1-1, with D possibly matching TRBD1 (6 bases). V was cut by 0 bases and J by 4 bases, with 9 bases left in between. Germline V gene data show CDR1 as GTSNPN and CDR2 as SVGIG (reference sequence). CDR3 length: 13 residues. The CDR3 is CAWSVGRGTEAFF. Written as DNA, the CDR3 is TGTGCCTGGAGTGTGGGCAGGGGCACTGAAGCTTTCTTT.

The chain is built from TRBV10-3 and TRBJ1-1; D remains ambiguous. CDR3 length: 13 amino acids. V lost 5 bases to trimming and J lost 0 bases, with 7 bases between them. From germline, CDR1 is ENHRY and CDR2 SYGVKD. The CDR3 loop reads CAISYTMNTEAFF. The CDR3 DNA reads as TGTGCCATCAGTTACACGATGAACACTGAAGCTTTCTTT.

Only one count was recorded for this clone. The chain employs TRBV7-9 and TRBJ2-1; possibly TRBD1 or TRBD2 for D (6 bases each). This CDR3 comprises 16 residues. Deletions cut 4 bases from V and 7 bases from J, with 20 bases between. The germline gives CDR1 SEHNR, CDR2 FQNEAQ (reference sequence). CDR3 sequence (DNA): TGTGCCAGCAGCTCCCATAGGGGGGCGGATTATAATGAGCAGTTCTTC. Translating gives CASSSHRGADYNEQFF.

The CDR3 DNA is TGTGCCAGCAGCTTAGCCCTGGACAGCAATCAGCCCCAGCATTTT. This sequence encodes CASSLALDSNQPQHF. This chain joins TRBV7-2 and TRBJ1-5; D ambiguous. CDR1 is SGHTA and CDR2 is FQGNSA in the germline V gene. V gave up 0 bases and J gave up 1 base, with 7 bases separating them. The CDR3 is made up of 15 amino acids.

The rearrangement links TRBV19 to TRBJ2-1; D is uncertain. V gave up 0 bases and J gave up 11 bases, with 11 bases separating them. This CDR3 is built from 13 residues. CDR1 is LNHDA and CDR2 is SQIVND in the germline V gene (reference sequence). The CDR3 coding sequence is TGTGCCAGTAGTATAGATGAAGAACCCAAGCAGTTCTTC. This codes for CASSIDEEPKQFF. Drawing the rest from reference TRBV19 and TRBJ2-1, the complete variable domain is DGGITQSPKYLFRKEGQNVTLSCEQNLNHDAMYWYRQDPGQGLRLIYYSQIVNDFQKGDIAEGYSVSREKKESFPLTVTSAQKNPTAFYLCASSIDEEPKQFFGPGTRLTVL.

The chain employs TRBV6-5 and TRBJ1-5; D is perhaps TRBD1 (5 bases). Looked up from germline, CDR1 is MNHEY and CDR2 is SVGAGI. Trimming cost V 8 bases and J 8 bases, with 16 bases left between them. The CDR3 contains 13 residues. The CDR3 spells CASSGQLFEPQHF. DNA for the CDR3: TGTGCCAGCTCTGGACAACTATTTGAGCCCCAGCATTTT.

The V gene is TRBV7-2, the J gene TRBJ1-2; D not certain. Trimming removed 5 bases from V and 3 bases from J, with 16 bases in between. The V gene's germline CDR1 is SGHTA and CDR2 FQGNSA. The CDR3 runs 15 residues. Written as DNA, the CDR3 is TGTGCCAGCAGCGGAGGGCGAGGAAACTACTATGGCTACACCTTC. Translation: CASSGGRGNYYGYTF.

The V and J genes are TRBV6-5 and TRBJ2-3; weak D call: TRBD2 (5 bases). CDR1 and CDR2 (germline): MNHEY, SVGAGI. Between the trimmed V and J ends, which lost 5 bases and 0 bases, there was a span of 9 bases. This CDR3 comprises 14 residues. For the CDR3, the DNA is TGTGCCAGCAGTCCCCGGACTAGCACAGATACGCAGTATTTT. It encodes CASSPRTSTDTQYF.

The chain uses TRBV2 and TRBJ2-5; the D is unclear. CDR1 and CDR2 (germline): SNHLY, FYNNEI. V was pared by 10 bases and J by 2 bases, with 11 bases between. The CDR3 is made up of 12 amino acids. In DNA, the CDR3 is TGTGCCACCTCTTGGAGTCAAGAGACCCAGTACTTC. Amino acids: CATSWSQETQYF.

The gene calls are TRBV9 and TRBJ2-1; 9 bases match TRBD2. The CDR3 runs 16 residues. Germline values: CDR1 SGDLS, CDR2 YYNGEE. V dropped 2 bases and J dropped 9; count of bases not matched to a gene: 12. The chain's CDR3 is CASSVLSAGGSGEQFF. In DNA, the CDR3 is TGTGCCAGCAGCGTCCTTTCAGCGGGAGGCTCCGGTGAGCAGTTCTTC.

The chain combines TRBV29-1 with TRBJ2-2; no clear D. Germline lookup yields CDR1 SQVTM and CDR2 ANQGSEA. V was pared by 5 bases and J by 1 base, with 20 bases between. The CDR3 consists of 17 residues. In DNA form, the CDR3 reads TGCAGCGTTAGGGTCCCCCGGGCGGCAAAGAACACCGGGGAGCTGTTTTTT. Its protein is CSVRVPRAAKNTGELFF.

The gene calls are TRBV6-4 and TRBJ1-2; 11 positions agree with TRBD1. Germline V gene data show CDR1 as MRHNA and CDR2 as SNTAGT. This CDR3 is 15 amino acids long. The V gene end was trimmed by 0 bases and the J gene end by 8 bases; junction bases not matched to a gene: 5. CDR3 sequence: CASSDSGTGGQGYTF. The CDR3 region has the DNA TGTGCCAGCAGTGACTCTGGGACAGGGGGACAAGGCTACACCTTC.

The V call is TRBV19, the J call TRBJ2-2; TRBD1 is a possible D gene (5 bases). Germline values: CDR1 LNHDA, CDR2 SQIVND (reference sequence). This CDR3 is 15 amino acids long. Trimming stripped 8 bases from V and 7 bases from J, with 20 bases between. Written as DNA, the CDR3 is TGTGCCAGTCGAGTGGGGCTAACTTTGGGCGGGGAGCTGTTTTTT. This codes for CASRVGLTLGGELFF.

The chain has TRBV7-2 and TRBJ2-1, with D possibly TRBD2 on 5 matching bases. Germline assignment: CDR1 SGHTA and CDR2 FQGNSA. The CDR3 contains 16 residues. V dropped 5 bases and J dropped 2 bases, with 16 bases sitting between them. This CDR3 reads CASSPLPSSTYNEQFF. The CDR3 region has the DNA TGTGCCAGCAGCCCACTTCCTAGCAGCACCTACAATGAGCAGTTCTTC.

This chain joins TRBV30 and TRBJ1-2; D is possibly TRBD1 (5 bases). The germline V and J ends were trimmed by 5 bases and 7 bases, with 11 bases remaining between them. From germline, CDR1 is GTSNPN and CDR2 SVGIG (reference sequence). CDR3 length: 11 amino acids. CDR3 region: CAWDAGSGYTF. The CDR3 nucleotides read TGTGCCTGGGACGCAGGGTCTGGCTACACCTTC.

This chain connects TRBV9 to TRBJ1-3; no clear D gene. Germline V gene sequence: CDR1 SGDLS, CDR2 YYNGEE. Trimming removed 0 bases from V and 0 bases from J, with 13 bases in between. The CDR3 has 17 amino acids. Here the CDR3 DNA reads TGTGCCAGCAGCGTAGGAGGAGGCCACCTCTCTGGAAACACCATATATTTT. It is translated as CASSVGGGHLSGNTIYF.

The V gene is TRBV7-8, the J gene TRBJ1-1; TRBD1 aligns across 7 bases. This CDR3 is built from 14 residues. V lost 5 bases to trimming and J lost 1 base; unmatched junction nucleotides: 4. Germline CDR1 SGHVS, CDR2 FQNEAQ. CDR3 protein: CASSLHRGNTEAFF. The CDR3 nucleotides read TGTGCCAGCAGCCTACACAGGGGGAACACTGAAGCTTTCTTT.

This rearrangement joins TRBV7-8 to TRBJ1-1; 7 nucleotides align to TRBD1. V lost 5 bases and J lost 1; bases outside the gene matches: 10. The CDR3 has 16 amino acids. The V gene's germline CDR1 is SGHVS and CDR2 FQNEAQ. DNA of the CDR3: TGTGCCAGCAGCCCCAGCGGGACAGCGAGGAACACTGAAGCTTTCTTT. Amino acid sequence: CASSPSGTARNTEAFF.

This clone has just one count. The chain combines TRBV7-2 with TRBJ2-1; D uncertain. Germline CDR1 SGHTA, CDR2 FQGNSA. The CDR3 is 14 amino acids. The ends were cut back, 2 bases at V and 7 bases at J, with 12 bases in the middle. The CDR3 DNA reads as TGTGCCAGCAGCTTACCCCCGTCGTGGAATGAGCAGTTCTTC. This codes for CASSLPPSWNEQFF.

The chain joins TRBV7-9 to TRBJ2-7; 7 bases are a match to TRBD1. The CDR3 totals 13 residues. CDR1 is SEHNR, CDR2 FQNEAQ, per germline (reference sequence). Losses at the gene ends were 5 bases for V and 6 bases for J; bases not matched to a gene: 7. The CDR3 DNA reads TGTGCCAGCAGCGAGGACAGGATCGCCGAGCAGTACTTC. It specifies CASSEDRIAEQYF.